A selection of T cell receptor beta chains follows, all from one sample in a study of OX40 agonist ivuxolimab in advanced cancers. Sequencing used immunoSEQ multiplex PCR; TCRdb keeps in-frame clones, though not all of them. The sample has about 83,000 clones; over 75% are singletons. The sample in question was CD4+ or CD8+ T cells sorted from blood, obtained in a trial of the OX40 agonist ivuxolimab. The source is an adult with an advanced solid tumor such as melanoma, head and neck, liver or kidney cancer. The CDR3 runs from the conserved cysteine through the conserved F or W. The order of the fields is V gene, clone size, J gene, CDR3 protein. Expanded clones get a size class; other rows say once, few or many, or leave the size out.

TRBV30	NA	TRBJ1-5	CAWTPPREGLGQPQHF
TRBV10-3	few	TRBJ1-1	CAISLGGAVNTEAFF
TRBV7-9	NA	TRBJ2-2	CASSLPRDAVRAGELFF
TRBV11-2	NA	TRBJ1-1	CASSGQGLATEAFF
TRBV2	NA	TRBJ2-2	CASRLNREGGSGELFF
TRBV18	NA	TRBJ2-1	CASSPEQRGEQFF
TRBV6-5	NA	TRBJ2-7	CASSYGPGTTSYEQYF
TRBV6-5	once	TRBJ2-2	CASSSKGARPGELFF
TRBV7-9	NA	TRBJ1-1	CASSYRAWDTEAFF
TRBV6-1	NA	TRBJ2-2	CASSETFSGGAVGELFF
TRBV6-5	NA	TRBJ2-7	CASSYPRGGGEQYF
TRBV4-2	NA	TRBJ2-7	CASSLQGVQDEQYF
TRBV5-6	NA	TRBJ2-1	CASNLRWTGVYNEQFF
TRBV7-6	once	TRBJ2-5	CASSYVYRTDGGTQYF
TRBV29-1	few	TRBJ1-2	CSVTGGLYYGYTF
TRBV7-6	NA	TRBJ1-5	CASSPGRGAQHF
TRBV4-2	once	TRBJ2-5	CASSDRGQETQYF
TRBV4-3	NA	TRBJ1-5	CASSQDEGQPQHF
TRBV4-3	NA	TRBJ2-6	CASSQEGQLAGGPSGANVLTF
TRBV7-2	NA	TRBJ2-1	CASSPERLAGGAGEQFF
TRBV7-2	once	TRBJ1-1	CASSSRTDTEAFF
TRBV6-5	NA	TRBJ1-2	CASSMAGSGGYTF
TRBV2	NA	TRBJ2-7	CASSEGGHEQYF
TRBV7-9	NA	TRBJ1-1	CASSLAGENTEAFF
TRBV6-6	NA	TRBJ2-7	CASSPLPGHEQYF
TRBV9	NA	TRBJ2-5	CASSPGPQGAETQYF
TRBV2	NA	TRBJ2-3	CASKGAGTDTQYF
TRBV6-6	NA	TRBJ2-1	CASSHPGLAGMFF
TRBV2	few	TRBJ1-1	CASISGWQGGNTEAFF
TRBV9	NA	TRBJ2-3	CASSVSGGAGTDTQYF
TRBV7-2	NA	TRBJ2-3	CASSLYPPGGGAPDTQYF
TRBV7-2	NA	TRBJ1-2	CASSLGPGPYGYTF